A single sample gave rise to the 17 T cell receptor beta chains below, sequenced in a study of cytomegalovirus exposure and HLA in healthy donors. With 60 Vbeta and 13 Jbeta primers, the PCR was carried out. The repertoire was sequenced with immunoSEQ multiplex PCR; TCRdb's copy has only in-frame clones and lacks some. The sample records about 90,000 clones, over 55% being singletons. Sequencing used PBMCs. These receptors came from a woman aged 45-65 years in good health and CMV-seropositive.

The rearrangement links TRBV9 to TRBJ1-1; 9 bases map to TRBD1. This CDR3 is built from 16 residues. With 4 bases clipped from V and 5 bases from J, the junction kept 12 bases outside the gene matches. The V gene's germline CDR1 is SGDLS and CDR2 YYNGEE. The CDR3 region has the DNA TGTGCCAGCAGCACCCACCGGACAGGGGCTTTAACTGAAGCTTTCTTT. It translates to CASSTHRTGALTEAFF.

The rearrangement links TRBV7-9 to TRBJ1-6, with 10 positions matching TRBD1. CDR3 size: 15 residues. The germline CDR1 and CDR2 sequences are SEHNR and FQNEAQ (reference sequence). V dropped 4 bases and J dropped 9; count of bases not matched to a gene: 6. The CDR3 DNA reads as TGTGCCAGCAGCTCACAGGGACAGGGGACTTCACCCCTCCACTTT. Protein: CASSSQGQGTSPLHF.

This chain joins TRBV15 and TRBJ1-5; 7 nucleotides line up with TRBD1. After removal of 1 base from V and 2 bases from J, the junction contained 17 bases not matched to a gene. The CDR3 is made up of 20 amino acids. The germline CDR1 and CDR2 sequences are LNHNV and YYDKDF (reference sequence). CDR3 nucleotide sequence: TGTGCCACCAGCAGAGGCCTCCGGGACAGTATACTAGCGGGCAATCAGCCCCAGCATTTT. Translating gives CATSRGLRDSILAGNQPQHF.

This clone has a handful of counts. This rearrangement joins TRBV2 to TRBJ2-3; tentatively, D is TRBD2 (6 bases). CDR1 SNHLY and CDR2 FYNNEI come from the germline V gene. The CDR3 has 14 amino acids. V lost 4 bases to trimming and J lost 2 bases, with 10 bases between them. The CDR3 DNA sequence: TGTGCCAGCAGTGGGCTAGCGACCACAGATACGCAGTATTTT. This translates into CASSGLATTDTQYF. The variable domain in full, with the rest retrieved from reference TRBV2 and TRBJ2-3, is EPEVTQTPSHQVTQMGQEVILRCVPISNHLYFYWYRQILGQKVEFLVSFYNNEISEKSEIFDDQFSVERPDGSNFTLKIRSTKLEDSAMYFCASSGLATTDTQYFGPGTRLTVL.

The gene calls are TRBV5-1 and TRBJ2-3; no reliable D call. CDR3 length equals 14 residues. Looked up from germline, CDR1 is SGHRS and CDR2 is YFSETQ. V lost 3 bases and J lost 0, with 8 bases in between. CDR3: CASSSSSSTDTQYF. The DNA of the CDR3 is TGCGCCAGCAGCTCGAGCTCTAGCACAGATACGCAGTATTTT.

The chain couples TRBV2 to TRBJ1-3; D is unresolved. The CDR3 extends over 18 amino acids. Germline CDR1 SNHLY, CDR2 FYNNEI. V dropped 4 bases and J dropped 0 bases, with 19 bases sitting between them. Here the CDR3 reads CASSGFDGPVFSGNTIYF. DNA for the CDR3: TGTGCCAGCAGTGGATTTGATGGGCCAGTCTTCTCTGGAAACACCATATATTTT.

This clone was counted a single time. This chain joins TRBV6-5 and TRBJ1-6; perhaps TRBD1 as D (5 bases). V dropped 6 bases and J dropped 0 bases, with 9 bases sitting between them. Germline CDR1 is MNHEY and CDR2 is SVGAGI. This CDR3 has 15 residues. DNA for the CDR3: TGTGCCAGCAGACAACAGGCCTCCTATAATTCACCCCTCCACTTT. It encodes CASRQQASYNSPLHF.

V and J are TRBV28 and TRBJ2-2; tentative D call: TRBD2 (6 bases). Germline V gives CDR1 MDHEN, CDR2 SYDVKM. Trimming removed 4 bases at V and 3 bases at J, with 18 bases between. This CDR3 has 17 amino acids. CDR3 sequence (DNA): TGTGCCAGCAGTTCCCTTCTGCTCGGGGGAGACACCGGGGAGCTGTTTTTT. Its translation is CASSSLLLGGDTGELFF.

There are a few counts of this clone. CDR3 coding DNA: TGTGCCAGCAGTTTAGAGGCTGTCTATAATTCACCCCTCCACTTT. This sequence encodes CASSLEAVYNSPLHF. The V call is TRBV28, the J call TRBJ1-6; the D is unclear. The CDR3 is made up of 15 amino acids. Germline lookup yields CDR1 MDHEN and CDR2 SYDVKM. V was cut by 2 bases and J by 3 bases, with 8 bases left in between.

The V call is TRBV6-5, the J call TRBJ2-7; D ambiguous. The CDR3 extends over 14 amino acids. Germline-derived CDR1 and CDR2 are MNHEY and SVGAGI. The V end lost 0 bases, the J end lost 3 bases, and 9 bases lay between the germline ends. The CDR3 loop is CASSYSNSIYEQYF. The DNA for the CDR3 is TGTGCCAGCAGTTACTCGAACAGCATCTACGAGCAGTACTTC.

This CDR3 is CASSAGQGSNEQFF. Written as DNA, the CDR3 is TGTGCCAGCAGCGCGGGACAGGGGAGCAATGAGCAGTTCTTC. The rearrangement joins TRBV9 to TRBJ2-1; TRBD1 matches at 10 bases. The CDR3 sequence is 14 residues long. Germline trimming cut 3 bases from V and 6 bases from J; bases unmatched to any gene: 3. Germline CDR1 SGDLS, CDR2 YYNGEE.

This rearrangement joins TRBV7-8 to TRBJ2-6, with D maybe TRBD1 (6 bases). This CDR3 has 17 residues. The germline CDR1 and CDR2 sequences are SGHVS and FQNEAQ. The V end was cut by 3 bases, the J end by 3 bases, with 15 bases between. The CDR3 sequence is CASSLGRRGFGANVLTF. The CDR3 DNA reads as TGTGCCAGCAGCTTGGGACGCAGGGGATTTGGGGCCAACGTCCTGACTTTC. Filled out from reference TRBV7-8 and TRBJ2-6, the complete variable domain reads GAGVSQSPRYKVAKRGQDVALRCDPISGHVSLFWYQQALGQGPEFLTYFQNEAQLDKSGLPSDRFFAERPEGSVSTLKIQRTQQEDSAVYLCASSLGRRGFGANVLTFGAGSRLTVL.

The chain recombines TRBV28 with TRBJ1-1; the match to TRBD1 covers 9 bases. V dropped 5 bases and J dropped 1; count of bases not matched to a gene: 5. Germline CDR1 and CDR2: MDHEN and SYDVKM. The CDR3 is 15 amino acids. CDR3 protein: CASSPPGQGNTEAFF. CDR3 coding DNA: TGTGCCAGCAGTCCGCCGGGACAGGGGAACACTGAAGCTTTCTTT.

This clone was observed a few times. V is TRBV11-1 and J is TRBJ1-1; D is possibly TRBD1 (5 bases). This CDR3 contains 16 residues. Between the trimmed V and J ends, which lost 1 base and 4 bases, there was a span of 16 bases. Germline V gene lookup returns CDR1 SGHAT and CDR2 FQDESV (reference sequence). CDR3 protein: CASSLEFSLGGTEAFF. The DNA of the CDR3 is TGTGCCAGCAGCTTAGAATTTAGTCTGGGGGGCACTGAAGCTTTCTTT.

The gene calls are TRBV9 and TRBJ1-6; D remains ambiguous. There are 16 residues in the CDR3. Germline V gene data show CDR1 as SGDLS and CDR2 as YYNGEE. The germline V and J ends were trimmed by 3 bases and 0 bases, with 10 bases remaining between them. The CDR3 DNA sequence: TGTGCCAGCAGCGACCCGGCAGGCTCCTATAATTCACCCCTCCACTTT. Encoded protein: CASSDPAGSYNSPLHF. The full variable domain, in which reference TRBV9 and TRBJ1-6 provide the parts outside the CDR3, is DSGVTQTPKHLITATGQRVTLRCSPRSGDLSVYWYQQSLDQGLQFLIQYYNGEERAKGNILERFSAQQFPDLHSELNLSSLELGDSALYFCASSDPAGSYNSPLHFGNGTRLTVT.

The rearrangement uses TRBV29-1 and TRBJ2-5; 7 nucleotides align to TRBD1. The J call is uncertain, as TRBJ2-7 better fits the DNA end. Germline loops: CDR1 SQVTM, CDR2 ANQGSEA. This CDR3 region has 12 residues. CDR3 region: CSVYGTAYEQYF. Here the CDR3 DNA reads TGCAGCGTATACGGGACAGCATACGAGCAGTACTTC.

This clone came up a few times. The rearrangement joins TRBV2 to TRBJ1-3; D not certain. The germline CDR1 and CDR2 sequences are SNHLY and FYNNEI. V lost 8 bases and J lost 0, with 11 bases in between. CDR3 length: 14 residues. CDR3 region: CASSQHGSGNTIYF. The CDR3 coding sequence is TGTGCCAGCTCACAACATGGCTCTGGAAACACCATATATTTT.